A single T cell receptor (beta chain) is shown here with its context. No antigen is known for it. The record originates from a study of Tregs in tolerant kidney transplant recipients. Study-level information: The nonmyeloablative bone marrow transplants came from related graft donors, with transient mixed chimerism.

TCRdb's table, derived via immunoSEQ multiplex PCR, lists solely in-frame clones and lacks some. The sample consists of tens of thousands of clones, 80% to 95% of them appearing once. Regulatory T cells were sorted from thawed PBMCs rested overnight at 37°C with around 180 IU/ml IL-2. CDR3 length equals 15 residues. Germline V CDR1 and CDR2: LNHDA, SQIVND (reference sequence). V shed 3 bases and J shed 3 bases, with 14 bases lying between them. Regarding the study as a whole: The most relevant donor-specific Treg TCRbeta repertoire apparently came from expansion with activated donor B cells. Few patients were studied, so findings need validation in larger groups.

This receptor was taken from a human donor who received a combined kidney and bone marrow transplant. Here the sequenced sample was Tregs from blood, taken before the transplant. The V and J genes are TRBV19 and TRBJ1-1; D unresolved. CDR3 nucleotide sequence: TGTGCCAGTAGTATTCGGTTCGACGGTTACACTGAAGCTTTCTTT. Translating gives CASSIRFDGYTEAFF. Based on the CDR3 plus reference TRBV19 and TRBJ1-1, the full variable domain is DGGITQSPKYLFRKEGQNVTLSCEQNLNHDAMYWYRQDPGQGLRLIYYSQIVNDFQKGDIAEGYSVSREKKESFPLTVTSAQKNPTAFYLCASSIRFDGYTEAFFGQGTRLTVV.